The present entry profiles one T cell receptor (beta chain) with its context. Its antigen is not known. Per the germline V gene, CDR1 is MDHEN and CDR2 is SYDVKM. V was pared by 4 bases and J by 4 bases, with 13 bases between. This CDR3 spans 15 amino acids. The protocol was immunoSEQ multiplex PCR, while the TCRdb copy is restricted to in-frame clones and leaves out a portion. Among almost 750,000 clones listed, 55% to 80% were seen once. These data belong to a study of shared clonotypes between healthy human individuals. Study-level findings and limits: Sharing across several donors was seen in 4% to 6.5% of naive CD4 clonotypes.

The J gene is TRBJ1-4, the V gene TRBV28; D is unresolved. The TCR was taken from a woman aged 25 to 45 in good health. The sequenced sample consisted of memory CD4+ T cells sorted from blood. As for subset: CD45RA-negative fraction. This CDR3 reads CASSSPTGLNEKLFF. The CDR3 nucleotides are TGTGCCAGCAGTTCACCCACCGGGCTTAATGAAAAACTGTTTTTT.